The next 21 T cell receptor beta chains were all read from a single sample in a study of blood T cell repertoires in COVID-19. Data came from immunoSEQ multiplex PCR; TCRdb stores just in-frame clones and leaves some out. This table has roughly 200,000 clones, 65% to 90% appearing once. Sequenced material: peripheral blood. The receptors shown here come from a man older than 75 with acute or convalescent COVID-19.

In nucleotides, the CDR3 is TGTGCCAGCAGCTTGGCCCCGGCTAGCGGGCCCTACGAGCAGTACGTC. This translates into CASSLAPASGPYEQYV. The V call is TRBV5-6, the J call TRBJ2-7; 8 nucleotides agree with TRBD2. The CDR3 has 16 amino acids. CDR1 SGHDT and CDR2 YYEEEE come from the germline V gene. The ends lost 0 bases at V and 2 bases at J; junction bases unmatched: 7.

The CDR3 is CASSSSGYEQYV. CDR3 in DNA: TGTGCCAGCAGCTCCTCAGGGTACGAGCAGTACGTC. V and J are TRBV7-9 and TRBJ2-7; tentative D call: TRBD1 (5 bases). The CDR3 loop spans 12 amino acids. Deletions cut 4 bases from V and 4 bases from J, with 8 bases between. Germline lookup yields CDR1 SEHNR and CDR2 FQNEAQ (reference sequence).

This sequence joins TRBV7-2 and TRBJ1-3, with 7 bases that match TRBD1. CDR1 and CDR2 from the germline V gene are SGHTA and FQGNSA. This CDR3 region has 16 residues. Germline trimming cut 5 bases from V and 0 bases from J; bases unmatched to any gene: 7. CDR3: CASSPVAGGSGNTIYF. As DNA, the CDR3 is TGTGCCAGCAGCCCGGTAGCAGGGGGCTCTGGAAACACCATATATTTT.

The chain uses TRBV25-1 and TRBJ1-2, with TRBD1 matching 10 bases. Per the germline V gene, CDR1 is MGHDK and CDR2 is SYGVNS. The CDR3 has 17 amino acids. J gave up 4 bases and V 11 bases, and 19 bases lay outside the gene matches. The CDR3 sequence: CAVFTPWGQGRSYGYTF. CDR3 coding DNA: TGTGCCGTTTTTACCCCCTGGGGACAGGGGAGAAGCTATGGCTACACCTTC.

This chain connects TRBV7-2 to TRBJ2-3, with D tentatively TRBD1 (6 bases). Between the trimmed V and J ends, which lost 4 bases and 2 bases, there was a span of 13 bases. This CDR3 has 15 amino acids. The germline V gene has CDR1 SGHTA and CDR2 FQGNSA. CDR3 nucleotide sequence: TGTGCCAGCAGCTACAACGGACAGACCACAGATACGCAGTATTTT. It specifies CASSYNGQTTDTQYF.

V usage is TRBV7-9 and J usage is TRBJ2-5, with D possibly being TRBD1 (6 bases). V lost 5 bases and J 4 bases, leaving 20 bases between the germline ends. The CDR3 extends over 16 amino acids. Germline V gene lookup returns CDR1 SEHNR and CDR2 FQNEAQ (reference sequence). In DNA form, the CDR3 reads TGTGCCAGCAGCCCCGCCCGAGCAGGGGTAGGAGAGACCCAGTACTTC. Residues: CASSPARAGVGETQYF.

V gene TRBV27 combines with J gene TRBJ1-4, with TRBD1 matching over 7 bases. With 10 bases clipped from V and 3 bases from J, the junction kept 11 bases outside the gene matches. The CDR3 is 15 amino acids. Germline CDR1 and CDR2: MNHEY and SMNVEV (reference sequence). For the CDR3, the DNA is TGTGCCACGCGTAAAAGACAGGGAGCTAATGAAAAACTGTTTTTT. Translated: CATRKRQGANEKLFF.

V is TRBV11-2 and J is TRBJ2-6; TRBD1 agrees at 7 bases. CDR3 length equals 15 residues. The germline V gene has CDR1 SGHAT and CDR2 FQNNGV. Trimming took 5 bases from V and 2 from J; bases not matched to a gene: 3. CDR3 sequence reads: CASSVDRTGANVLTF. As DNA, the CDR3 is TGTGCCAGCAGCGTGGACAGGACTGGGGCCAACGTCCTGACTTTC.

The rearrangement uses TRBV10-1 and TRBJ2-7; TRBD2 matches at 9 bases. The V gene's germline CDR1 is WNHNN and CDR2 SYGVQD (reference sequence). The CDR3 extends over 18 amino acids. With 0 bases clipped from V and 0 bases from J, the junction kept 9 bases outside the gene matches. CDR3 loop: CASSESRLAGAPSYEQYV. The CDR3 DNA reads as TGCGCCAGCAGTGAGTCGAGGTTAGCGGGAGCACCCTCCTACGAGCAGTACGTC.

V is TRBV11-3 and J is TRBJ1-2, with D maybe TRBD1 (5 bases). Germline-derived CDR1 and CDR2 are SGHNT and YENEEA. V lost 2 bases and J 0 bases, leaving 7 bases between the germline ends. The CDR3 contains 14 residues. Here the CDR3 DNA reads TGTGCCAGCAGCTTAACGGGGGCTAACTATGGCTACACCTTC. It codes for CASSLTGANYGYTF.

CDR3 region: CASSLAPTGLGEQYF. The CDR3 DNA reads as TGTGCCAGCAGTTTAGCTCCGACAGGGCTGGGGGAGCAGTACTTC. The rearrangement uses TRBV28 and TRBJ2-7; the match to TRBD1 covers 7 bases. V gave up 2 bases and J gave up 7 bases; unmatched junction bases: 11. CDR1 and CDR2 from the germline V gene are MDHEN and SYDVKM. This CDR3 is built from 15 residues.

This chain links TRBV2 with TRBJ1-4; D ambiguous. V lost 11 bases, J lost 8 bases, and 15 bases lay in between. The CDR3 runs 12 residues. CDR1 SNHLY and CDR2 FYNNEI come from the germline V gene. CDR3 in DNA: TGTGCCCTAAGAGGCCTTGCCGAAAAACTGTTTTTT. Protein: CALRGLAEKLFF. The whole variable domain, filled in from reference TRBV2 and TRBJ1-4, reads EPEVTQTPSHQVTQMGQEVILRCVPISNHLYFYWYRQILGQKVEFLVSFYNNEISEKSEIFDDQFSVERPDGSNFTLKIRSTKLEDSAMYFCALRGLAEKLFFGSGTQLSVL.

The chain combines TRBV19 with TRBJ2-1; 11 bases are shared with TRBD2. Germline V gives CDR1 LNHDA, CDR2 SQIVND (reference sequence). The CDR3 runs to 15 residues. The V and J ends lost 5 bases and 6 bases, in that order; junction bases with no gene match: 6. The CDR3 sequence: CASSELAGGLNEQFF. CDR3 DNA sequence: TGTGCCAGTAGTGAGCTAGCGGGAGGCCTCAATGAGCAGTTCTTC.

This sequence joins TRBV7-2 and TRBJ2-7; D is perhaps TRBD2 (5 bases). Germline CDR1 SGHTA, CDR2 FQGNSA. Trimming left V 5 bases short and J 6 bases short, with 14 bases between. The CDR3 has 13 amino acids. The CDR3 DNA reads TGTGCCAGCAGCCCACCAAGCGGCTTCGAGCAGTACTTC. Amino acids: CASSPPSGFEQYF. The full variable domain, completed using reference TRBV7-2 and TRBJ2-7, is GAGVSQSPSNKVTEKGKDVELRCDPISGHTALYWYRQSLGQGLEFLIYFQGNSAPDKSGLPSDRFSAERTGGSVSTLTIQRTQQEDSAVYLCASSPPSGFEQYFGPGTRLTVT.

The gene calls are TRBV7-9 and TRBJ1-4; no firm D call. This CDR3 region has 14 residues. Looked up from germline, CDR1 is SEHNR and CDR2 is FQNEAQ (reference sequence). V was clipped by 5 bases and J by 0 bases, with 7 bases between them. As DNA, the CDR3 is TGTGCCAGCAGCGGCGGGACAACTAATGAAAAACTGTTTTTT. Residues: CASSGGTTNEKLFF.

J is TRBJ1-6 and V is TRBV30, with a possible D match to TRBD1 (6 bases). Deletions cut 2 bases from V and 1 base from J, with 9 bases between. CDR1 is GTSNPN and CDR2 is SVGIG in the germline V gene (reference sequence). The CDR3 has 15 amino acids. In DNA form, the CDR3 reads TGTGCCTGGAGTCCGCAGGGGTCCTATAATTCACCCCTCCACTTT. Translated: CAWSPQGSYNSPLHF.

The genes are TRBV7-8 and TRBJ2-7, with 10 bases aligning to TRBD1. The CDR3 loop spans 15 amino acids. The J segment lost 5 bases and the V segment lost 2 bases, leaving 6 bases of the junction unmatched. Germline values: CDR1 SGHVS, CDR2 FQNEAQ. The CDR3 coding sequence is TGTGCCAGCAGCTTAAGGGACAGGGGTCCCCACGAGCAGTACTTC. This sequence encodes CASSLRDRGPHEQYF.

The J gene is TRBJ1-2, the V gene TRBV19, with 9 bases lining up with TRBD1. Germline V gene sequence: CDR1 LNHDA, CDR2 SQIVND (reference sequence). The CDR3 length is 14 residues. V trimming: 5 bases; J trimming: 4 bases; junction bases outside the gene matches: 5. The CDR3 spells CASSRGQGIYGYTF. The CDR3 nucleotides are TGTGCCAGTAGTCGGGGACAGGGAATCTATGGCTACACCTTC.

The J gene is TRBJ1-5, the V gene TRBV6-5; D may be TRBD1 (5 bases). Trimming removed 0 bases at V and 2 bases at J, with 8 bases between. This CDR3 has 15 amino acids. Germline V gene sequence: CDR1 MNHEY, CDR2 SVGAGI. The CDR3: CASSYSGEGNQPQHF. DNA for the CDR3: TGTGCCAGCAGTTACTCGGGGGAGGGCAATCAGCCCCAGCATTTT.

V gene TRBV19 combines with J gene TRBJ1-3; the match to TRBD1 covers 7 bases. There are 15 residues in the CDR3. Trimming cost V 4 bases and J 4 bases; bases outside gene matches: 7. Germline lookup yields CDR1 LNHDA and CDR2 SQIVND (reference sequence). Here the CDR3 reads CASSTTGIGGNTIYF. The CDR3 nucleotides read TGTGCCAGTAGTACGACAGGGATTGGCGGAAACACCATATATTTT.

The V and J genes are TRBV30 and TRBJ1-6; TRBD1 agrees at 7 bases. The CDR3 is 18 amino acids. CDR1 and CDR2 (germline): GTSNPN, SVGIG (reference sequence). The ends lost 2 bases at V and 9 bases at J; junction bases unmatched: 19. This chain's CDR3 is CAWSRAGGPRMLGSPLHF. As DNA, the CDR3 is TGTGCCTGGAGTAGGGCAGGGGGTCCTCGTATGCTGGGTTCACCCCTCCACTTT.